This entry lists 2 T cell receptor beta chains sequenced from one sample in a study of OX40 agonist ivuxolimab in advanced cancers. The repertoire was sequenced with immunoSEQ multiplex PCR; TCRdb's copy has only in-frame clones and lacks some. The table has about 40,000 clones, 88% seen once. The starting material was CD4+ or CD8+ T cells sorted from blood, obtained in a trial of the OX40 agonist ivuxolimab. The receptors stem from an adult with an advanced solid tumor such as melanoma, head and neck, liver or kidney cancer.

V gene TRBV5-4 combines with J gene TRBJ1-4, with TRBD1 matching over 7 bases. Germline V gives CDR1 SGHNT, CDR2 YYREEE (reference sequence). The CDR3 loop spans 14 amino acids. V lost 0 bases, J lost 5 bases, and 1 base stayed unmatched. CDR3 sequence reads: CASSLEQGNEKLFF. CDR3 bases: TGTGCCAGCAGCTTGGAACAGGGGAATGAAAAACTGTTTTTT.

This chain connects TRBV11-1 to TRBJ2-1; D remains ambiguous. Looked up from germline, CDR1 is SGHAT and CDR2 is FQDESV (reference sequence). This CDR3 region has 14 residues. V lost 4 bases and J 6 bases, leaving 13 bases between the germline ends. The CDR3: CASSYRTQGNEQFF. The CDR3, as DNA: TGTGCCAGCAGCTACCGGACCCAAGGCAATGAGCAGTTCTTC.